This entry describes one T cell receptor beta chain. This clonotype has just one count. The antigen this receptor binds is unknown. Nothing much larger sits one base from this clone, and base qualities are not available. A lone read is weak support. Taken from the germline V gene, the CDR1 and CDR2 loops are SGHTA and FQGNSA. From its cysteine to its phenylalanine, the CDR3 spans 14 amino acids. Only the CDR3 DNA is retained, 42 bases long and in frame from the first base. V has 5 bases trimmed and J has 3 bases trimmed; junction bases matching no gene number 3. This entry comes from a study of spatial heterogeneity in lung cancer (dated by TCRdb to between 2018 and 2020). Looking at the study overall: Donors were 72 patients with early-stage, untreated non-small cell lung cancer from the lung TRACERx cohort. In the raw uncorrected reads, each unique combination of TCR and UMI appeared more than ten times on average. Both alpha and beta chains were TCR-sequenced in hundreds of tumor regions, about 64 matched nontumor lung samples and over 55 PBMC samples obtained at surgery. TCR repertoire features were related to nonsynonymous mutation counts determined by whole-exome sequencing of tumor tissue. Beta-chain transcripts were consistently detected in greater numbers than alpha-chain transcripts, which likely reflected higher beta-chain transcript abundance. The study quantitatively compared TCR alpha and beta repertoires across multiple tumor regions, matched nontumor lung and blood in non-small cell lung cancer. Follow-up PBMC samples were sequenced whenever the samples were available, and the median time to follow-up was two to three years after resection. What the authors observed across the whole study: Ubiquitous expanded tumor TCRs were detected in blood more often at tumor resection than at routine follow-up. Comparisons of baseline and follow-up blood repertoires included only about 15 patients. Confirming at a functional level the hypothesis that regional TCRs recognize regional mutations was considered to require additional single-cell paired TCR alpha and beta sequencing.

Library method: 5' RACE. The sequencing machine was a NextSeq 500. To allow correction of PCR and sequencing errors, the TCR library protocol tagged every TCR cDNA molecule with a unique molecular identifier. The original methods were these. TCR identification, UMI-based error correction and CDR3 extraction were performed with Decombinator tools. TCRs above a frequency of 2 per 1,000, corresponding to the top 1% of the tumor frequency distribution, were defined as expanded. Each repertoire was subsampled 100 times to 5,000 TCRs, after which Renyi diversity was computed with the R vegan package. CDR3 similarity networks were built from amino acid triplet string-kernel similarity, with CDR3s being connected when pairwise similarity was above 0.82. The public reads were reprocessed in TCRdb via fastp at Q25 and MiXCR, keeping in-frame beta chains. Each record represents a unique CDR3 protein, reported with the most common genes and DNA among its rows. These V and J calls rely on TCRdb rather than the paper's analysis. Recorded for this sample are roughly 32,000 distinct CDR3 sequences; 8.5% to 12% of them occurred a single time. 25% to 35% of the sample belongs to the ten largest clones.

The time point label for this specimen denotes: blood at routine non-recurrence follow-up after resection. TCR sequencing used whole RNA extracted from tumor and nontumor lung tissue, or from cryopreserved PBMC samples, without cell sorting. Only patients for whom sufficient RNA was available from at least two tumor regions were selected for TCR sequencing. This clonotype was sampled from a female donor with early-stage non-small cell lung cancer. This specimen was PBMCs, taken at follow-up. This chain joins TRBV7-2 to TRBJ1-1, and 10 junction bases match TRBD1. The bases read TGTGCCAGCAGCCCGGACAGGGGGGACACTGAAGCTTTCTTT. Its product reads: CASSPDRGDTEAFF.